This TCR beta chain was recorded in a study of blood T cell repertoires in COVID-19. For the study at large: The samples span acute and convalescent COVID-19 from the United States, Italy and Spain. Sample material is recorded as cDNA or gDNA derived from T cells, B-cell-depleted T cells, or PBMCs.

As processed by the authors: From reference gene primer amplification, estimates of nucleated cell counts were derived. The table came from immunoSEQ multiplex PCR; TCRdb's copy has only in-frame clones and leaves some out. V and J calls and clone size are given by that table; D and trimming were obtained from the DNA. The sample records more than 60,000 clones, nearly 90% being singletons. The length of the CDR3 is 13 residues. V lost 2 bases and J 1 base, leaving 5 bases between the germline ends. This clonotype was sampled from a man between 45 and 60 years old with acute or convalescent COVID-19. Source material: peripheral blood. The chain employs TRBV12-3 or TRBV12-4 and TRBJ1-1, with D possibly being TRBD1 (5 bases). The CDR3 DNA sequence: TGTGCCAGCAGTTTAAGGGGGAACACTGAAGCTTTCTTT. It translates to CASSLRGNTEAFF.